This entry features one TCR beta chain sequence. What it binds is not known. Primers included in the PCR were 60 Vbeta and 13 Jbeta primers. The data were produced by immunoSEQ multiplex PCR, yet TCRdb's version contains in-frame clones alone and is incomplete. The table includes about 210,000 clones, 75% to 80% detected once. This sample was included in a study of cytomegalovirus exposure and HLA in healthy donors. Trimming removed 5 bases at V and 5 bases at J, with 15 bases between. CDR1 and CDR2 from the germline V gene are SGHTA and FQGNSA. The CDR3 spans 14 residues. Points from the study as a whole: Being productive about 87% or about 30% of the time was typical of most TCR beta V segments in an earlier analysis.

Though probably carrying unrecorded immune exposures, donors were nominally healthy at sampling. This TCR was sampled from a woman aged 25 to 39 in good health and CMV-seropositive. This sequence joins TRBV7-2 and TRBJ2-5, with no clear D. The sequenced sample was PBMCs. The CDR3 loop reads CASSPQQVVETQYF. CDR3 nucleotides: TGTGCCAGCAGCCCTCAACAAGTGGTGGAGACCCAGTACTTC.